What follows is one T cell receptor beta chain and its context. The data were produced by immunoSEQ multiplex PCR, yet TCRdb's version contains in-frame clones alone and is incomplete. The table records approximately 79,000 clones, about 97% of them present only once. The data are from a study of technical replicates of blood from several donors. The origin of this receptor is a human donor in good health. The sequenced sample consisted of T cells isolated from PBMCs.

The CDR3 nucleotides are TGTGCCATCGGCCGCGGCGATGAGCAGTTCTTC. Encoded protein: CAIGRGDEQFF. The V call is TRBV10-3, the J call TRBJ2-1; the D is unclear. The CDR3 has 11 amino acids. The germline V gene encodes CDR1 ENHRY and CDR2 SYGVKD. Deletions cut 8 bases from V and 8 bases from J, with 10 bases between.